This T cell receptor (beta chain) was profiled in a study of blood T cell repertoires in COVID-19 (dated by TCRdb to 2018 to 2020). In the study overall: The collaborator samples originated in the United States, Italy and Spain and spanned the acute and convalescent phases of COVID-19. The prospective study material was composed of cDNA or gDNA derived from T cells, B-cell-depleted T cells, or PBMCs. A de-identified subject ID, COVID-19 status, age in years and sex were almost always included in the sample metadata. The dataset comprised deeply sampled blood TCRbeta repertoires from subjects exposed to, actively infected with, or recovered from COVID-19. HLA class I and class II types, where available, came from metadata supplied by the sample provider rather than from assay-based typing. Samples came from the ongoing ImmuneRACE study (first 160 participants) plus 1,254 subjects from 6 global collaborators. The repertoires were released in a freely available public database meant as a resource for research on the immune response to SARS-CoV-2. What the work shows at the level of the full study, not this receptor alone: How much clinical and demographic metadata was included differed by source and by participant, and the metadata was provided uncurated.

Each collaborating institution followed its own protocols to collect whole blood in K2EDTA tubes. Collaborator samples were shipped for TCRbeta analysis as frozen whole blood, isolated PBMCs, or DNA extracted from either sample type. This clone was counted a single time. No cognate antigen has been identified for it. Within one base of it there is no much larger clone, and no base qualities were kept. Trimming takes 3 bases from V and 0 bases from J, and the germline ends sit 15 bases apart. Taken from the germline V gene (reference sequence), the CDR1 and CDR2 loops are MNHEY and SMNVEV. From the cysteine up to the phenylalanine, the CDR3 has a length of 17 residues. Only the CDR3 region is kept as DNA, spanning 51 bases read in frame from base 1. TCRbeta CDR3 regions were amplified from genomic DNA by means of the immunoSEQ Assay, a bias-controlled multiplex PCR. In the source study's methods: Within the assay, amplification of reference gene primers was used to estimate how many nucleated cells each sample contained. Sequence reads were collapsed and filtered to measure the absolute abundance of every unique TCRbeta CDR3 rearrangement. Productive Simpson clonality was computed per sample as the square root of Simpson's diversity index over productive rearrangements. Not all clones reach the TCRdb copy of this immuneACCESS table, which keeps in-frame sequences only. Checked studies attribute under half of the gap to unresolved V genes and leave the rest unexplained. V, J and clone size were drawn from that table, and D and trimming were deduced from the DNA. The sample yields 150,000 to 200,000 clones; around 86% were counted once. The top ten clones comprise about 3% of the sample.

This chain joins TRBV27 to TRBJ2-1; no D gene can be assigned with confidence. Sequenced: peripheral blood. This receptor was identified in a man in his forties with active or convalescent COVID-19. The DNA reads as follows: TGTGCCAGCAGTTTCCGCTCGAAGCCCAACTCCTACAATGAGCAGTTCTTC. It encodes CASSFRSKPNSYNEQFF.